The rows below give T cell receptor beta chains drawn from one sample of a study of shared clonotypes between healthy human individuals. Here immunoSEQ multiplex PCR was the method, and the copy in TCRdb shows in-frame clones only, minus some. Of under 650,000 clones listed, about 95% are singletons. Input material: naive CD4+ T cells sorted from blood. Every receptor here comes from a woman in her 30s in good health. Each CDR3 is given with its conserved first and last residue. Each record gives: CDR3 protein, D gene, V gene, clone size, J gene. D genes are given only for firm matches. Only part of the rows carry a size: once, few, many, or a class if the clone is expanded.

CDR3 protein: CASSLLSPGNTDTQYF
D gene: NA
V gene: TRBV7-6
clone size: NA
J gene: TRBJ2-3

CDR3 protein: CASSHGTNSLYNEQFF
D gene: TRBD2
V gene: TRBV7-9
clone size: NA
J gene: TRBJ2-1

CDR3 protein: CASSVSSGHDIQYF
D gene: TRBD2
V gene: TRBV9
clone size: NA
J gene: TRBJ2-4

CDR3 protein: CASMGGPGTNEKLFF
D gene: NA
V gene: TRBV6-1
clone size: NA
J gene: TRBJ1-4

CDR3 protein: CASSPTEREGLQGEQYF
D gene: TRBD2
V gene: TRBV9
clone size: NA
J gene: TRBJ2-7

CDR3 protein: CASSLDGRGDNEQFF
D gene: NA
V gene: TRBV5-1
clone size: NA
J gene: TRBJ2-1

CDR3 protein: CASSPLRGTLGGQPQHF
D gene: NA
V gene: TRBV27
clone size: NA
J gene: TRBJ1-5

CDR3 protein: CASSGTELNTEAFF
D gene: NA
V gene: TRBV5-4
clone size: NA
J gene: TRBJ1-1

CDR3 protein: CASSARGLAGGREQYF
D gene: TRBD2
V gene: TRBV5-1
clone size: once
J gene: TRBJ2-7

CDR3 protein: CASSRGQGATNEKLFF
D gene: TRBD1
V gene: TRBV27
clone size: NA
J gene: TRBJ1-4

CDR3 protein: CASSGPGQGNEQYF
D gene: TRBD1
V gene: TRBV9
clone size: NA
J gene: NA

CDR3 protein: CASSSGSQGTEAFF
D gene: NA
V gene: TRBV5-4
clone size: NA
J gene: TRBJ1-1

CDR3 protein: CASSVSGGASQPQHF
D gene: NA
V gene: TRBV18
clone size: NA
J gene: TRBJ1-5

CDR3 protein: CASPRSGSLTGELFF
D gene: TRBD2
V gene: TRBV5-8
clone size: NA
J gene: TRBJ2-2

CDR3 protein: CASSAGQHTEAFF
D gene: NA
V gene: TRBV7-9
clone size: few
J gene: TRBJ1-1

CDR3 protein: CASSLSWRAGELFF
D gene: NA
V gene: TRBV27
clone size: NA
J gene: TRBJ2-2

CDR3 protein: CASSYGTPGQEQYF
D gene: NA
V gene: TRBV6-6
clone size: few
J gene: TRBJ2-7

CDR3 protein: CASKSLGNTEAFF
D gene: NA
V gene: TRBV19
clone size: NA
J gene: TRBJ1-1

CDR3 protein: CASSYRQGAVDYGYTF
D gene: TRBD1
V gene: TRBV6-5
clone size: NA
J gene: TRBJ1-2

CDR3 protein: CASSTGGTYEQYF
D gene: NA
V gene: TRBV18
clone size: NA
J gene: TRBJ2-7

CDR3 protein: CASSAPQGGDTQYF
D gene: NA
V gene: TRBV6-6
clone size: NA
J gene: TRBJ2-3

CDR3 protein: CAIRRGGDEQYF
D gene: NA
V gene: TRBV10-3
clone size: NA
J gene: TRBJ2-7

CDR3 protein: CASSSNYEQYF
D gene: NA
V gene: TRBV5-6
clone size: NA
J gene: TRBJ2-7